These T cell receptor beta chains were read from a single sample in a study of T cells in tumors after PD-1 blockade. Here immunoSEQ multiplex PCR was the method, and the copy in TCRdb shows in-frame clones only, minus some. The repertoire holds nearly 25,000 clones, with nearly 85% as singletons. Material: PBMCs, obtained after anti-PD-1 treatment. All receptors derive from a human donor with basal cell carcinoma. Each CDR3 is given with its conserved first and last residue. The order of the fields is clone size, V gene, D gene, J gene, CDR3 DNA, CDR3 protein. The D gene is left open where the match is weak. Clone size appears in some rows only: once, few, many, or a class for an expanded clone.

.	TRBV7-3	TRBD1	TRBJ1-1	TGTGCCAGCAGCTTAAGCGGGACAGGCTTGAACACTGAAGCTTTCTTT	CASSLSGTGLNTEAFF
once	TRBV5-1	.	TRBJ2-3	TGCGCCAGCAGCCTGGACAGTCCTAGCACAGATACGCAGTATTTT	CASSLDSPSTDTQYF
.	TRBV6-4	.	TRBJ2-1	TGTGCCAGCAGTGACAAGAAAACAGGGCCCAATGAGCAGTTCTTC	CASSDKKTGPNEQFF
once	TRBV19	.	TRBJ1-2	TGTGCCAGTAGTATCCCCATCTATGGCTACACCTTC	CASSIPIYGYTF
.	TRBV7-8	.	TRBJ2-2	TGTGCCGGGACTCAAGGCCAGGGTCGAACCGGGGAGCTGTTTTTT	CAGTQGQGRTGELFF
.	TRBV9	.	TRBJ1-3	TGTGCCAGCAGCGCGGTGTCTGGAAACACCATATATTTT	CASSAVSGNTIYF
once	TRBV10-3	.	TRBJ2-3	TGTGCCATCAGTCCGGGGGCCACAGATACGCAGTATTTT	CAISPGATDTQYF
.	TRBV6-6	.	TRBJ2-1	TGTGCCAGCAGTTCGTTCAGCTCCTACAATGAGCAGTTCTTC	CASSSFSSYNEQFF
.	TRBV5-1	.	TRBJ2-1	TGCGCCAGCAGCTTGGGAGGCGGGCCAAAAAGGGATGAGCAGTTCTTC	CASSLGGGPKRDEQFF
.	TRBV18	.	TRBJ2-7	TGTGCCAGCTCACCAGACTCCCGATACGAGCAGTACTTC	CASSPDSRYEQYF
few	TRBV7-9	.	TRBJ2-7	TGTGCCAGCAGGCGGGTAGGGGATCCCTACGAGCAGTACTTC	CASRRVGDPYEQYF
.	TRBV10-3	.	TRBJ1-2	TGTGCCATCAGTGAGTACAATTCAAATGGCTACACCTTC	CAISEYNSNGYTF
.	TRBV6-2/TRBV6-3	.	TRBJ1-6	TGTGCCAGCAGTTCGACCCCGACCCTCCACTTT	CASSSTPTLHF